This T cell receptor (beta chain) was retrieved from a study of cytomegalovirus exposure and HLA in healthy donors. Overall study: Falling in the Caucasian-associated ancestry cluster were roughly 80% of some 400 genotyped donors. Broader study findings: Indistinguishable V segments such as TRBV6-2 and TRBV6-3 were excluded. The study put 150 or so TCR beta chains on its list as cytomegalovirus-associated.

As concerns this clone: What it recognizes is unknown.

PCR involved 60 Vbeta and 13 Jbeta primers. Sequencing used immunoSEQ multiplex PCR; TCRdb keeps in-frame clones, though not all of them. The sample holds under 130,000 clones; around 80% are singletons and the top ten take roughly 6%. This CDR3 contains 16 residues. With 5 bases removed from V and 0 bases from J, the gap between germline ends came to 17 bases. Germline loops: CDR1 LNHDA, CDR2 SQIVND (reference sequence). Donors sampled were nominally healthy, though unrecorded immune exposures were likely. The TCR originated in a male donor in good health and CMV-seronegative. Sequenced material: PBMCs. This chain uses TRBV19 with TRBJ2-7; D is undetermined. CDR3 in amino acids: CASSRSPMGSSYEQYF. CDR3 DNA sequence: TGTGCCAGTAGTCGATCCCCAATGGGCAGCTCCTACGAGCAGTACTTC.